This entry concerns a single TCR beta chain. Its antigen is unknown. The sample originates from a study of shared clonotypes between healthy human individuals. Findings and caveats of the study: Limitation of the genetic and exposure-history diversity represented came from the few donors. Larger estimated richness was generally seen in naive subsets than in memory subsets.

The CDR3 is made up of 15 amino acids. Germline CDR1 and CDR2: SGHAT and FQNNGV. The ends lost 1 base at V and 8 bases at J; junction bases unmatched: 8. Repertoires were generated with immunoSEQ multiplex PCR, while TCRdb's copy carries only in-frame clones and drops some. The sample lists about 610,000 clones; 95% to 98% were seen once. V and J are TRBV11-2 and TRBJ2-1; 7 nucleotides line up with TRBD2. The sequenced sample was naive CD4+ T cells sorted from blood. Subset indicated: CD45RA+ positively selected. This clonotype originated in a woman aged 25 to 39 in good health. DNA for the CDR3: TGTGCCAGCAGCTTAGCCCCGGGACTACAGGATGAGCAGTTCTTC. Its protein is CASSLAPGLQDEQFF.